The rows below give T cell receptor beta chains drawn from one sample of a study of CD8 T cells in Susac syndrome. MiXCR, run by TCRdb on the immunoSEQ multiplex PCR reads, gives a single entry per CDR3 protein. The top ten clones hold 0.09% to 0.1% of a sample with more than 150,000 distinct CDR3 sequences, around 95% of them seen once. Sequenced sample: CD4+ T cells from PBMCs. Every receptor here comes from a human donor with Susac syndrome. Both conserved end residues are part of each CDR3. The D gene is left open where the match is weak. Size values are once, few and many counts, or a class for expanded clones, and some rows have none.

D gene	clone size	CDR3 length	J gene	V gene	CDR3 DNA	CDR3 protein
NA	NA	18	TRBJ2-7	TRBV6-1	TGTGCCAGCAGTGAAGAAGATGGTCGGTGGGGGAGCTCCTACGAGCAGTACTTC	CASSEEDGRWGSSYEQYF
TRBD1	NA	12	TRBJ1-4	TRBV12-3/TRBV12-4	TGTGCCAGCAGCAAGCTACAGGGGCCTAATTCTTTT	CASSKLQGPNSF
TRBD2	NA	16	TRBJ2-3	TRBV9	TGTGCCAGCAGCGTAGGGGCTAGCGGGGGAGTAGATACGCAGTATTTT	CASSVGASGGVDTQYF
NA	NA	15	TRBJ1-5	TRBV5-8	TGTGCCAGCAGCTTGGGCTTGCTGGGCAATCAGCCCCAGCATTTT	CASSLGLLGNQPQHF
NA	NA	15	TRBJ2-5	TRBV11-2	TGTGCCAGCAGCCCCTCAGGAGGGATGGGGGAGACCCAGTACTTC	CASSPSGGMGETQYF
NA	NA	13	TRBJ1-2	TRBV30	TGTGCCTGGAGTGTATCAGGGATGGGCGGCTACACCTTC	CAWSVSGMGGYTF
TRBD2	NA	15	TRBJ2-7	TRBV3-1	TGTGCCAGCAGCCATGCTGGGACTAGCGGGGAGGGGCAGTACTTC	CASSHAGTSGEGQYF
NA	NA	14	TRBJ1-2	TRBV4-3	TGCGCCAGCAGCCAAGAGGGGCAGGGCCATGGCTACACCTTC	CASSQEGQGHGYTF
NA	NA	17	TRBJ2-4	TRBV4-1	TGCGCCAGCAGCCAAGATCTCCCAGGGCAAGCCAAAAACATTCAGTACTTC	CASSQDLPGQAKNIQYF
NA	NA	15	TRBJ2-2	TRBV7-2	TGTGCCAGCAGCCTACCCGGGAGGGGGCTTGGGGAGCTGTTTTTT	CASSLPGRGLGELFF
NA	once	12	TRBJ1-1	TRBV12-3/TRBV12-4	TGTGCCAGCAGTTTTATTAACACTGAAGCTTTCTTT	CASSFINTEAFF